This TCR beta chain was retrieved from a study of blood T cells in healthy people across ages. The germline CDR1 and CDR2 sequences are SGHTA and FQGNSA. The CDR3 is 16 residues long. The V gene end was trimmed by 1 base and the J gene end by 5 bases; junction bases not matched to a gene: 8. A second PCR of 7 to 11 cycles used a sample-barcoded 5' primer and a J-beta primer mix. One entry per CDR3 protein results from TCRdb running MiXCR on the 5' RACE reads. The sample yields some 800,000 distinct CDR3 sequences, approximately 48% seen once. Isolation recovered at least 6.5 million PBMCs from every sample.

The sequenced sample consisted of blood. This rearrangement joins TRBV7-2 to TRBJ2-3; 8 bases match TRBD1. The TCR sequence derives from a man in his sixties in good health. The CDR3 loop is CASSLVGRTGIDTQYF. In DNA form, the CDR3 reads TGTGCCAGCAGCTTAGTGGGAAGGACAGGGATAGATACGCAGTATTTT.